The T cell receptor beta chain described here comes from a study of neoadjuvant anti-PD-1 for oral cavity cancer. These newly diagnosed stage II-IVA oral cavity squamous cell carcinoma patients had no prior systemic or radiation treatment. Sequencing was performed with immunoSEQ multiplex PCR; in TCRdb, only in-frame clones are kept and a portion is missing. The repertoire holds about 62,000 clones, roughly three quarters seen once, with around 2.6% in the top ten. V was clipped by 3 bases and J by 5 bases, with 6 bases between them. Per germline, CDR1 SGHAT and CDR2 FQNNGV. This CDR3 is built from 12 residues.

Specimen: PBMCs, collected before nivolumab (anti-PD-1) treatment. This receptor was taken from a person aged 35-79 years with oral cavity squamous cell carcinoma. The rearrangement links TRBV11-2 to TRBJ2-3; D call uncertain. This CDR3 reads CASSFPIDTQYF. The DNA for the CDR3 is TGTGCCAGCAGCTTCCCGATAGATACGCAGTATTTT.